The clone carrying this T cell receptor (beta chain) appeared a few times. This record comes from a study of T-cell reconstitution after alpha-beta-depleted transplantation in children. Preparation of the TCRbeta library was carried out with unique molecular identifiers. A single record per CDR3 protein comes from TCRdb applying MiXCR to the PCR reads. There are roughly 500,000 distinct CDR3 sequences in the sample; about an eighth occur only once, and 5% to 6% lies in the top ten. Unmatched junction bases numbered 4, after V lost 5 bases and J lost 0 bases. Germline V CDR1 and CDR2: SGHVS, FNYEAQ. This CDR3 region has 14 residues.

This TCR came from a human donor who donated a stem cell graft to a child with combined immunodeficiency. The chain recombines TRBV7-6 with TRBJ2-7; 7 bases agree with TRBD1. The material sequenced was PBMCs from the stem cell graft donor, taken from the stem cell graft. DNA of the CDR3: TGTGCCAGCAGCGCTGACAGGGCCTCCTACGAGCAGTACTTC. Translated, it gives CASSADRASYEQYF.